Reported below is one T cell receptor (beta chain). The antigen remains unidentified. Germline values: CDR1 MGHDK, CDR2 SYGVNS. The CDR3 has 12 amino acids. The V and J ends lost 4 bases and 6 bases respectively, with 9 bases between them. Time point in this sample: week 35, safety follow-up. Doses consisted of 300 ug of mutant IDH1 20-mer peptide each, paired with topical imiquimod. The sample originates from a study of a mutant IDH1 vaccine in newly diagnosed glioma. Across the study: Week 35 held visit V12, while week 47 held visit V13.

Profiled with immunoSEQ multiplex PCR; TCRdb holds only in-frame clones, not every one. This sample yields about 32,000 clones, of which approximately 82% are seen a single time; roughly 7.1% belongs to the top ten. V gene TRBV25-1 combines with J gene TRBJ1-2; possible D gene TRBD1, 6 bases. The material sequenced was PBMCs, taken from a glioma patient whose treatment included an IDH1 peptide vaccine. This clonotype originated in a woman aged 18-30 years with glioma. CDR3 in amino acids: CASSGQVDGYTF. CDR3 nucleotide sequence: TGTGCCAGCAGTGGACAGGTGGATGGCTACACCTTC.